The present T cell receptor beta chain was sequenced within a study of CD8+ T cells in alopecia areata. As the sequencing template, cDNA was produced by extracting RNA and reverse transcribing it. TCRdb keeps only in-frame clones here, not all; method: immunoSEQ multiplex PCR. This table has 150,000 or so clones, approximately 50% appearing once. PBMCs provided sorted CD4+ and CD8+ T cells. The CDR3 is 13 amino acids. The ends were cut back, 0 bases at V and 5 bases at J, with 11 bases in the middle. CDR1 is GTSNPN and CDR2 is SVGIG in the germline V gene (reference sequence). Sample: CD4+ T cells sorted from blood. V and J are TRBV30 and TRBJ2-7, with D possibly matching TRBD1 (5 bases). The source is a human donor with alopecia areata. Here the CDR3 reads CAWSVGQVHEQYF. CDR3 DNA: TGTGCCTGGAGTGTCGGACAAGTCCACGAGCAGTACTTC.